This record concerns one T cell receptor beta chain sequence. Its cognate antigen is unknown. The sample originates from a study of shared clonotypes between healthy human individuals. Study overall: Donor composition was a couple of women and a few men, aged 18 to 49. Plates per donor: three CD4 naive, three CD4 memory, two CD8 naive, one CD8 memory.

There were only Caucasian adults among the donors, and all lived in Nashville, Tennessee. Libraries were prepared by immunoSEQ multiplex PCR; TCRdb keeps only in-frame clonotypes and omits some of them. Of some 2.3 million clones in the sample, over 85% were seen once. Findings and caveats of the study: Larger estimated richness was generally recorded for naive subsets relative to memory subsets.

Between the trimmed V and J ends, which lost 0 bases and 10 bases, there was a span of 11 bases. Germline values: CDR1 SGHRS, CDR2 YFSETQ. There are 13 residues in the CDR3. This TCR was recovered from a man between 18 and 29 years old in good health. Some clones in this sample may be carry-over from other donors' samples. Specimen: naive CD4+ T cells from PBMCs. As for subset: CD45RA+ positively selected. The chain links TRBV5-1 to TRBJ2-1, with no clear D. The CDR3 DNA follows: TGCGCCAGCAGCTTGGTCTCCGAGGAGGAGCAGTTCTTC. This codes for CASSLVSEEEQFF. The full variable domain, in which reference TRBV5-1 and TRBJ2-1 provide the parts outside the CDR3, is KAGVTQTPRYLIKTRGQQVTLSCSPISGHRSVSWYQQTPGQGLQFLFEYFSETQRNKGNFPGRFSGRQFSNSRSEMNVSTLELGDSALYLCASSLVSEEEQFFGPGTRLTVL.